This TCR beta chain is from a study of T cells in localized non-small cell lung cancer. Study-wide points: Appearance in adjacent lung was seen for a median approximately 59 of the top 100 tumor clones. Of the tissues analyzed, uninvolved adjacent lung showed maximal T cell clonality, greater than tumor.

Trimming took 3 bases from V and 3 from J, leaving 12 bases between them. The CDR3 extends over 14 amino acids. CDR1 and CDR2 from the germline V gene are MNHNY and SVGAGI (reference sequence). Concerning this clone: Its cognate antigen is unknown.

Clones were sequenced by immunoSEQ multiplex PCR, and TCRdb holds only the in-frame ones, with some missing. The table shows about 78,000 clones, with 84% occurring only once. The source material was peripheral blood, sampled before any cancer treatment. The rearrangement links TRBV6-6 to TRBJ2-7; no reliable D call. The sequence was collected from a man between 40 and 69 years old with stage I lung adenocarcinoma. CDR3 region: CASSYEPRVYEQYF. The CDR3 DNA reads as TGTGCCAGCAGTTATGAGCCCCGGGTCTACGAGCAGTACTTC.